This record looks at one T cell receptor beta chain sequence and its context. This sample was included in a study of technical replicates of blood from several donors. The junction had 7 bases not matched to a gene; V was cut back by 2 bases and J by 4 bases. The CDR3 contains 15 residues. Germline CDR1 MNHEY, CDR2 SMNVEV (reference sequence). TCRdb keeps only in-frame clones here, not all; method: immunoSEQ multiplex PCR. The data contain tens of thousands of clones, 94% of them seen just once; the ten biggest clones take up roughly 0.37%. The clonotype comes from a human donor in good health. The sequencing sample was made of T cells isolated from PBMCs. The chain has TRBV27 and TRBJ1-1; TRBD1 matches at 7 bases. The CDR3 spells CASSLTRGRGTEAFF. In nucleotides, the CDR3 is TGTGCCAGCAGTTTAACTAGGGGGCGAGGCACTGAAGCTTTCTTT.